The subject of this entry is one TCR beta chain. The antigen is undetermined. Germline CDR1 and CDR2: MGHRA and YSYEKL. The V gene lost 1 base and the J gene lost 2 bases, with 9 bases spanning the gap. The CDR3 contains 14 residues. The data originate from a study of T-cell memory formation after mild COVID-19. Across the study: TCR clusters mostly belonged to single donors.

UMIs and sample barcodes were carried by the TCR alpha and TCR beta cDNA libraries that 5'RACE produced using constant-segment primers. TCRdb reprocessed the 5' RACE reads with MiXCR, giving one entry per CDR3 protein. The sample yields 110,000 or so distinct CDR3 sequences, about a fifth seen once. General study findings and limits: A second wave expanding day 15 to 37 was CD4+-biased; contracting clones were balanced. Memory sampled before infection contained some responding clones, suggesting cross-reactive memory joined.

The chain has TRBV4-1 and TRBJ2-7; a possible D gene is TRBD1 (6 bases). This TCR was sampled from a man in his late teens or twenties who had mild COVID-19 (a few samples of this study predate the infection). Cell type and time point are not known. The sample comprised PBMCs or a T cell subset sorted from them (not recorded which). The CDR3 DNA reads as TGCGCCAGCAGCCAAGGCTGGGGGCCCTACGAGCAGTACTTC. Protein product: CASSQGWGPYEQYF.